This T cell receptor beta chain derives from a study of blood T cell repertoires in COVID-19. Looking at the study overall: Material from acute and convalescent COVID-19 was sourced from the United States, Italy and Spain. Sample material is recorded as cDNA or gDNA derived from T cells, B-cell-depleted T cells, or PBMCs.

Original data processing: The authors estimated nucleated cell counts from reference gene primer amplification. TCRdb's table, derived via immunoSEQ multiplex PCR, lists solely in-frame clones and lacks some. The D gene and trimming were derived from the DNA, and the V and J assignments and clone size from that table. The sample lists over 45,000 clones; around 84% were seen once. This clone was observed a few times. The CDR3 is 16 residues long. Germline CDR1 is MNHNY and CDR2 is SVGAGI (reference sequence). Trimming cost V 0 bases and J 4 bases, with 12 bases left between them. V usage is TRBV6-6 and J usage is TRBJ2-2; maybe TRBD2 (6 bases). Source material: peripheral blood. The TCR sequence derives from a man aged 55 to 69 with acute or convalescent COVID-19. The CDR3 protein is CASSYSRQGGTGELFF. DNA of the CDR3: TGTGCCAGCAGTTACTCAAGGCAGGGAGGCACCGGGGAGCTGTTTTTT.